The 19 T cell receptor beta chains below come from one sample, sequenced in a study of beta chain features in type 1 diabetes. The isolated RNA, all of it, was reverse transcribed, so expressed TCRB transcripts were what got sequenced. Assay: immunoSEQ multiplex PCR; the TCRdb copy retains only in-frame clones and omits some. The data show approximately 400,000 clones, with more than 13% seen just once and roughly 0.019% held by the top ten. Sequenced material: naive CD4+ T cells from blood. The source is a young woman in good health.

The chain uses TRBV5-1 and TRBJ1-2, with a weak D call TRBD1 (5 bases). The CDR3 covers 13 residues. CDR1 and CDR2 from the germline V gene are SGHRS and YFSETQ. Trimming stripped 4 bases from V and 5 bases from J, with 12 bases between. CDR3 DNA: TGCGCCAGCAGCCCCCGACAGCAGTATGGCTACACCTTC. Translating gives CASSPRQQYGYTF.

The rearrangement uses TRBV28 and TRBJ2-1; 9 bases fit TRBD2. The CDR3 runs to 15 residues. V dropped 6 bases and J dropped 5; count of bases not matched to a gene: 8. Germline loops: CDR1 MDHEN, CDR2 SYDVKM. The CDR3 DNA reads as TGTGCCAGCAGCACAGCGGGAGGTTACAACAATGAGCAGTTCTTC. This gives the protein CASSTAGGYNNEQFF.

This clone was counted only a few times. As DNA, the CDR3 is TGTGCCAGCAGCTTCCTGCAGGGAGGGGGTAAGAGTGTCAATGAGCAGTTCTTC. Translating it yields CASSFLQGGGKSVNEQFF. This sequence joins TRBV5-6 and TRBJ2-1, with a weak D call TRBD2 (7 bases). CDR3 length: 18 amino acids. V was cut by 2 bases and J by 6 bases, with 24 bases left in between. From germline, CDR1 is SGHDT and CDR2 YYEEEE.

This clone was observed a few times. The rearrangement uses TRBV27 and TRBJ2-3; D gene ambiguous. The CDR3 sequence is 13 residues long. Trimming stripped 7 bases from V and 0 bases from J, with 8 bases between. Germline assignment: CDR1 MNHEY and CDR2 SMNVEV (reference sequence). CDR3 coding DNA: TGTGCCAGCAATCCTTATAGCACAGATACGCAGTATTTT. Its translation: CASNPYSTDTQYF.

The chain carries TRBV4-3 and TRBJ2-3, with 15 bases fitting TRBD2. The CDR3 totals 17 residues. The germline gives CDR1 LGHNA, CDR2 YSLEER. The V and J ends lost 3 bases and 6 bases, in that order; junction bases with no gene match: 7. The CDR3 DNA sequence: TGCGCCAGCAGCCATGTACCGGGACTAGCGGGAGGCGATACGCAGTATTTT. Encoded protein: CASSHVPGLAGGDTQYF.

The rearrangement joins TRBV9 to TRBJ2-5; the D gene is possibly TRBD2 (5 bases). CDR1 is SGDLS, CDR2 YYNGEE, per germline. V shed 4 bases and J shed 4 bases, with 11 bases lying between them. The CDR3 runs to 13 residues. In DNA, the CDR3 is TGTGCCAGCAGCCCAGGACTGATAGAGACCCAGTACTTC. This codes for CASSPGLIETQYF.

J is TRBJ2-3 and V is TRBV5-1, with D perhaps TRBD2 (6 bases). V lost 4 bases, J lost 0 bases, and 12 bases lay in between. In germline, CDR1 is SGHRS, CDR2 YFSETQ. CDR3 length equals 15 residues. The CDR3 DNA reads as TGCGCCAGCAGCGCGGGGACTCACAGCACAGATACGCAGTATTTT. This gives the protein CASSAGTHSTDTQYF. Variable domain in full (rest from reference TRBV5-1 and TRBJ2-3): KAGVTQTPRYLIKTRGQQVTLSCSPISGHRSVSWYQQTPGQGLQFLFEYFSETQRNKGNFPGRFSGRQFSNSRSEMNVSTLELGDSALYLCASSAGTHSTDTQYFGPGTRLTVL.

CDR3 region: CASSTGQGGYEQYF. CDR3 DNA: TGTGCCAGCAGCACCGGACAGGGGGGATACGAGCAGTACTTC. V and J are TRBV5-6 and TRBJ2-7; TRBD1 matches at 10 bases. V trimming: 4 bases; J trimming: 4 bases; junction bases outside the gene matches: 5. The germline V gene has CDR1 SGHDT and CDR2 YYEEEE. There are 14 residues in the CDR3.

The rearrangement uses TRBV7-2 and TRBJ2-7; 9 nucleotides agree with TRBD1. CDR1 is SGHTA and CDR2 is FQGNSA in the germline V gene. The CDR3 is made up of 16 amino acids. The trim removed 5 bases at V and 4 bases at J, leaving 12 bases unmatched. In DNA form, the CDR3 reads TGTGCCAGCAGCCAAGCCGGCGGGACAGGGAATTACGAGCAGTACTTC. Its protein is CASSQAGGTGNYEQYF. The complete variable domain, with remaining parts taken from reference TRBV7-2 and TRBJ2-7, reads GAGVSQSPSNKVTEKGKDVELRCDPISGHTALYWYRQSLGQGLEFLIYFQGNSAPDKSGLPSDRFSAERTGGSVSTLTIQRTQQEDSAVYLCASSQAGGTGNYEQYFGPGTRLTVT.

This clone was recorded a few times. The rearrangement joins TRBV5-6 to TRBJ2-1; 7 bases map to TRBD1. V trimming: 6 bases; J trimming: 7 bases; junction bases outside the gene matches: 13. Germline V gene lookup returns CDR1 SGHDT and CDR2 YYEEEE. This CDR3 comprises 15 residues. The CDR3 here is CASTRGSLKGNEQFF. Written as DNA, the CDR3 is TGTGCCAGCACCAGGGGGAGTCTGAAAGGGAATGAGCAGTTCTTC.

Written as DNA, the CDR3 is TGTGCCAGCAGCTCCCTAATCCGGACAGGGGTAAAGTGGCAGTTCTTC. Translating it yields CASSSLIRTGVKWQFF. The rearrangement uses TRBV13 and TRBJ2-1; 9 bases map to TRBD1. The V gene end was trimmed by 4 bases and the J gene end by 12 bases; junction bases not matched to a gene: 16. The CDR3 covers 16 residues. Germline V gene lookup returns CDR1 PRHDT and CDR2 FYEKMQ (reference sequence).

There are a few counts of this clone. This chain connects TRBV19 to TRBJ2-1; maybe TRBD2 (6 bases). The V and J ends lost 4 bases and 8 bases respectively, with 12 bases between them. The V gene's germline CDR1 is LNHDA and CDR2 SQIVND (reference sequence). The CDR3 contains 13 residues. The CDR3 loop is CASSRGWEDEQFF. CDR3 in DNA: TGTGCCAGTAGTAGGGGCTGGGAGGATGAGCAGTTCTTC.

The table lists this clone with a few counts. The chain joins TRBV2 to TRBJ2-3; 9 bases line up with TRBD2. This CDR3 is 15 amino acids long. In germline, CDR1 is SNHLY, CDR2 FYNNEI. Trimming at V came to 5 bases and at J to 0 bases, leaving 3 bases not matched to a gene. CDR3 amino acids: CASSPGLASTDTQYF. DNA for the CDR3: TGTGCCAGCAGTCCCGGACTAGCGAGCACAGATACGCAGTATTTT.

The chain has TRBV9 and TRBJ2-7, with TRBD1 matching over 9 bases. This CDR3 comprises 12 residues. Germline-derived CDR1 and CDR2 are SGDLS and YYNGEE. V gave up 5 bases and J gave up 6 bases; unmatched junction bases: 3. CDR3 nucleotides: TGTGCCAGCAGGGGACAGGGAGGCGAGCAGTACTTC. Translation gives CASRGQGGEQYF. The full variable domain, rest sourced from reference TRBV9 and TRBJ2-7, is DSGVTQTPKHLITATGQRVTLRCSPRSGDLSVYWYQQSLDQGLQFLIQYYNGEERAKGNILERFSAQQFPDLHSELNLSSLELGDSALYFCASRGQGGEQYFGPGTRLTVT.

This clone occurred a few times. This chain joins TRBV21-1 and TRBJ2-2; TRBD1 is the table's D call and was not checked against the DNA. TRBV21-1 has pseudogene status. This CDR3 spans 18 amino acids. DNA of the CDR3: TGTGCCAGCAGCAAAGGCCCGACGGGACAGAGAAACACCGGGGAGCTGTTTTTT. Its translation is CASSKGPTGQRNTGELFF.

The chain is built from TRBV4-3 and TRBJ2-5, with TRBD2 matching over 13 bases. V dropped 1 base and J dropped 4; count of bases not matched to a gene: 3. The CDR3 is 16 amino acids. CDR1 is LGHNA and CDR2 is YSLEER in the germline V gene. CDR3 bases: TGCGCCAGCAGCCAAGTCGGACTAGCGGGAGTAGAGACCCAGTACTTC. Protein: CASSQVGLAGVETQYF.

The rearrangement joins TRBV27 to TRBJ2-7, with 7 bases aligning to TRBD2. The V segment lost 4 bases and the J segment 4 bases; nucleotides outside the gene matches: 13. This CDR3 region has 16 residues. Germline-derived CDR1 and CDR2 are MNHEY and SMNVEV (reference sequence). The CDR3 nucleotides are TGTGCCAGCAGTTCCCAAGCGGGACCGAATCCTTACGAGCAGTACTTC. This codes for CASSSQAGPNPYEQYF.

CDR3 nucleotides: TGTGCCAGCAGCTGGGACAGGGGGAACACTGAAGCTTTCTTT. Protein product: CASSWDRGNTEAFF. The chain uses TRBV5-4 and TRBJ1-1; 10 bases are shared with TRBD1. The CDR3 is 14 amino acids. Germline loops: CDR1 SGHNT, CDR2 YYREEE (reference sequence). The V gene end was trimmed by 3 bases and the J gene end by 1 base; junction bases not matched to a gene: 0.

A single count supports this clone. This chain uses TRBV15 with TRBJ2-3; the D gene is possibly TRBD2 (5 bases). Germline CDR1 LNHNV, CDR2 YYDKDF (reference sequence). The CDR3 consists of 18 residues. V dropped 0 bases and J dropped 1 base, with 17 bases sitting between them. The CDR3 DNA is TGTGCCACCAGCAGAGACCGCGGACCTAAGGAGGGCACAGATACGCAGTATTTT. It translates to CATSRDRGPKEGTDTQYF.